Below are 12 T cell receptor beta chains sequenced from a single sample in a study of neurological immune-mediated disorders. TCRdb called the 5' RACE reads again in MiXCR, with one record for every CDR3 protein. The sample yields 81,000 or so distinct CDR3 sequences, 5% to 6% seen once. The sample comprised PBMCs. The receptors were sampled from a woman in her 30s with multiple sclerosis.

This clonotype was observed many times. This chain connects TRBV12-5 to TRBJ2-5; TRBD2 matches at 10 bases. Germline V lookup: CDR1 LGHNT, CDR2 FRNRAP. The CDR3 is made up of 14 amino acids. V dropped 5 bases and J dropped 8; count of bases not matched to a gene: 8. CDR3 DNA sequence: TGTGCTAGTGGTCTCCCTAGCGGGGGCCCCACCCAGTACTTC. Translated, it gives CASGLPSGGPTQYF.

About this clonotype: The conserved phenylalanine or tryptophan normally closing the CDR3 is absent here, so this likely arose from a read error. The chain combines TRBV28 with TRBJ1-4; weak D call: TRBD1 (5 bases). V lost 6 bases and J lost 5, with 13 bases in between. CDR3 size: 14 residues. Looked up from germline, CDR1 is MDHEN and CDR2 is SYDVKM. CDR3 amino acids: CASSSHQGNEKLFN. CDR3 nucleotides: TGTGCCAGCAGCTCACACCAGGGAAATGAAAAACTGTTTAAT.

This clonotype was counted ten times or more. The chain is built from TRBV20-1 and TRBJ2-6; the D is unclear. The CDR3 runs 14 residues. Per germline, CDR1 DFQATT and CDR2 SNEGSKA (reference sequence). V lost 3 bases, J lost 0 bases, and 6 bases lay in between. This chain's CDR3 is CSASTFSGANVLTF. As DNA, the CDR3 is TGCAGTGCTAGCACCTTCTCTGGGGCCAACGTCCTGACTTTC.

This clonotype was counted only a few times. The chain employs TRBV7-9 and TRBJ2-1; D uncertain. V gave up 3 bases and J gave up 10 bases, with 10 bases separating them. CDR1 is SEHNR and CDR2 is FQNEAQ in the germline V gene (reference sequence). The length of the CDR3 is 12 residues. The chain's CDR3 is CASSFPSAEQFF. In DNA, the CDR3 is TGTGCCAGCAGCTTTCCCAGCGCCGAGCAGTTCTTC.

This clonotype was counted between two and nine times. The V gene is TRBV20-1, the J gene TRBJ2-3; tentatively, D is TRBD1 (5 bases). V was pared by 6 bases and J by 2 bases, with 15 bases between. CDR3 size: 14 residues. CDR1 DFQATT and CDR2 SNEGSKA come from the germline V gene (reference sequence). The CDR3: CSALTVLTTDTQYF. The CDR3 nucleotides are TGCAGTGCCCTGACAGTCCTAACCACAGATACGCAGTATTTT.

This clonotype was picked up many times. This sequence joins TRBV12-3 or TRBV12-4 and TRBJ1-1, with 8 bases matching TRBD1. The CDR3 runs 13 residues. J was trimmed by 11 bases and V by 5 bases; bases with no gene match: 10. This CDR3 is CASSLGQGLGAFF. The CDR3 nucleotides read TGTGCCAGCAGTCTCGGACAGGGACTAGGGGCTTTCTTT.

The chain has TRBV20-1 and TRBJ2-1; 8 bases match TRBD2. This CDR3 is 16 amino acids long. V lost 6 bases and J lost 8; bases outside the gene matches: 18. CDR1 and CDR2 (germline): DFQATT, SNEGSKA (reference sequence). CDR3 region: CSAQDPGLGLLDEQFF. In DNA, the CDR3 is TGCAGTGCCCAGGACCCGGGACTAGGACTTTTGGATGAGCAGTTCTTC.

This clonotype was found many times. V and J are TRBV20-1 and TRBJ2-1; D uncertain. V was clipped by 6 bases and J by 7 bases, with 16 bases between them. Germline V gene sequence: CDR1 DFQATT, CDR2 SNEGSKA (reference sequence). The length of the CDR3 is 13 residues. CDR3 nucleotide sequence: TGCAGTGCCCGGCGGCCGAGTCGAAATGAGCAGTTCTTC. This sequence encodes CSARRPSRNEQFF.

The chain carries TRBV5-1 and TRBJ2-3, with 9 positions matching TRBD1. The J segment lost 6 bases and the V segment lost 2 bases, leaving 4 bases of the junction unmatched. CDR3 length: 14 amino acids. Germline assignment: CDR1 SGHRS and CDR2 YFSETQ. As DNA, the CDR3 is TGCGCCAGCAGCTTCGGGACAGGGAGCGATACGCAGTATTTT. It yields the protein CASSFGTGSDTQYF.

This clonotype was seen many times. The V and J genes are TRBV2 and TRBJ1-4, with D unresolved. Germline assignment: CDR1 SNHLY and CDR2 FYNNEI. Trimming pared 6 bases from V and 7 bases from J, leaving 12 bases between. The CDR3 contains 13 residues. Here the CDR3 DNA reads TGTGCCAGCAGCCCCGGGAGCGGTGAAAAACTGTTTTTT. This gives the protein CASSPGSGEKLFF.

This clonotype appeared many times. The chain combines TRBV7-2 with TRBJ2-7; 7 bases match TRBD1. Germline CDR1 and CDR2: SGHTA and FQGNSA. The CDR3 spans 14 residues. V gave up 2 bases and J gave up 3 bases; unmatched junction bases: 4. CDR3 nucleotides: TGTGCCAGCAGCTTATCCCCAGGGGGCTACGAGCAGTACTTC. It codes for CASSLSPGGYEQYF.

This chain links TRBV20-1 with TRBJ2-7; the match to TRBD2 covers 13 bases. Germline trimming cut 5 bases from V and 3 bases from J; bases unmatched to any gene: 4. The CDR3 is 14 amino acids. Looked up from germline, CDR1 is DFQATT and CDR2 is SNEGSKA (reference sequence). CDR3 region: CSALRTSGSYEQYF. The CDR3 region has the DNA TGCAGTGCTCTACGGACTAGCGGGAGCTACGAGCAGTACTTC.